This T cell receptor beta chain was recorded in a study of cytomegalovirus exposure and HLA in healthy donors. Points from the study as a whole: According to a subsequent analysis, TCR clusters identified in the first cohort showed a tendency to co-occur across the 110 or so validation repertoires. A few chains tied to CMV proved CMV antigen-specific in vitro.

Data came from immunoSEQ multiplex PCR; TCRdb stores just in-frame clones and leaves some out. This table holds 150,000 to 250,000 clones, around 80% found once. As concerns this clone: The antigen remains unidentified.

The CDR3 extends over 16 amino acids. With V trimmed by 0 bases and J by 8 bases, 4 bases remained unmatched. Germline CDR1 is SGHRS and CDR2 is YFSETQ. V gene TRBV5-1 combines with J gene TRBJ2-1, with 14 bases fitting TRBD2. The sequenced material came from PBMCs. The clonotype originates from a woman aged 25 to 39 in good health and CMV-seropositive. In DNA, the CDR3 is TGCGCCAGCAGCTTGGCGGGACTAGCGGGAGTCTATGAGCAGTTCTTC. Translating gives CASSLAGLAGVYEQFF. The full variable domain, completed using reference TRBV5-1 and TRBJ2-1, is KAGVTQTPRYLIKTRGQQVTLSCSPISGHRSVSWYQQTPGQGLQFLFEYFSETQRNKGNFPGRFSGRQFSNSRSEMNVSTLELGDSALYLCASSLAGLAGVYEQFFGPGTRLTVL.